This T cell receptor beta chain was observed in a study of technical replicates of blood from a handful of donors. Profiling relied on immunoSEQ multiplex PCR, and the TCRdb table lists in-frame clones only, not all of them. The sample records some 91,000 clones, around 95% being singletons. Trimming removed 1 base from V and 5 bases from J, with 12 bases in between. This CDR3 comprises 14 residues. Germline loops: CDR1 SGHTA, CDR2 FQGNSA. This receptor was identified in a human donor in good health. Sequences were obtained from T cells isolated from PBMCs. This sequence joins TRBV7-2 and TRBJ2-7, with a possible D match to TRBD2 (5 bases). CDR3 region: CASSLVDNGNEQYF. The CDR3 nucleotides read TGTGCCAGCAGCTTAGTTGACAACGGGAACGAGCAGTACTTC.